This TCR beta chain originates from a study of cytomegalovirus exposure and HLA in healthy donors. Findings and limits, study-wide: Being indistinguishable, some V segments were excluded, TRBV6-2 and TRBV6-3 among them.

The PCR contained 60 Vbeta and 13 Jbeta primers. Repertoires were generated with immunoSEQ multiplex PCR, while TCRdb's copy carries only in-frame clones and drops some. The sample records 150,000 to 200,000 clones, roughly four fifths being singletons. About this clone: Its antigen remains unidentified.

V was trimmed by 5 bases and J by 6 bases, leaving 11 bases between them. Per the germline V gene, CDR1 is WSHSY and CDR2 is SAAADI. This CDR3 has 13 amino acids. This chain joins TRBV10-2 and TRBJ1-5, with D maybe TRBD1 (6 bases). The clonotype originates from a man aged 35 to 55 in good health and CMV-seronegative. The sample comprised PBMCs. The CDR3 loop is CASSPGEGQPQHF. The CDR3 nucleotides are TGCGCCAGCAGTCCAGGGGAGGGTCAGCCCCAGCATTTT.